Following are 2 T cell receptor beta chains from one sample sequenced in a study of CD8 T cells in Susac syndrome. Reverse transcription of roughly 0.45 to 1 ug RNA was carried out with random hexamers. TCRdb recomputed calls from the immunoSEQ multiplex PCR reads with MiXCR, one row per CDR3 protein. The data contain 130,000 to 150,000 distinct CDR3 sequences, roughly 95% of them singletons. The sequenced sample was CD4+ T cells from PBMCs. These receptors were collected from a human donor in good health.

The chain is built from TRBV9 and TRBJ2-6; D may be TRBD1 (5 bases). Germline V lookup: CDR1 SGDLS, CDR2 YYNGEE. V was clipped by 4 bases and J by 0 bases, with 17 bases between them. The CDR3 covers 18 residues. The CDR3 loop reads CASSPYRQNPSGANVLTF. The DNA for the CDR3 is TGTGCCAGCAGCCCCTATAGACAGAACCCCTCTGGGGCCAACGTCCTGACTTTC. Drawing the rest from reference TRBV9 and TRBJ2-6, the complete variable domain is DSGVTQTPKHLITATGQRVTLRCSPRSGDLSVYWYQQSLDQGLQFLIQYYNGEERAKGNILERFSAQQFPDLHSELNLSSLELGDSALYFCASSPYRQNPSGANVLTFGAGSRLTVL.

The chain uses TRBV6-5 and TRBJ2-2, with TRBD1 matching over 7 bases. The CDR3 has 13 amino acids. V lost 6 bases and J lost 4; bases outside the gene matches: 2. Germline V gene data show CDR1 as MNHEY and CDR2 as SVGAGI. DNA for the CDR3: TGTGCCAGCAGACAGGGGACCACCGGGGAGCTGTTTTTT. Translation: CASRQGTTGELFF.